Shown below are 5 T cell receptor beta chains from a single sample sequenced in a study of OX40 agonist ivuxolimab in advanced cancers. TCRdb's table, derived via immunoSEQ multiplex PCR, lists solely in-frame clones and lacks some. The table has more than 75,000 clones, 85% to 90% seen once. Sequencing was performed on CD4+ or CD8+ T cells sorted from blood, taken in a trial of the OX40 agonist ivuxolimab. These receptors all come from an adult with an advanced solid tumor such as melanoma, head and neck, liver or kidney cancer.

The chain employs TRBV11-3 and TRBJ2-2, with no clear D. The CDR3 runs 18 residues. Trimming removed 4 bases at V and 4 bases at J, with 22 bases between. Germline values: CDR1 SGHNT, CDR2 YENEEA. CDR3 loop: CASSSYRAPRRPTGELFF. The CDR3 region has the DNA TGTGCCAGCAGCTCTTATAGGGCCCCCCGTAGGCCCACCGGGGAGCTGTTTTTT. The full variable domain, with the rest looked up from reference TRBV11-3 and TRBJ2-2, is EAGVVQSPRYKIIEKKQPVAFWCNPISGHNTLYWYLQNLGQGPELLIRYENEEAVDDSQLPKDRFSAERLKGVDSTLKIQPAELGDSAVYLCASSSYRAPRRPTGELFFGEGSRLTVL.

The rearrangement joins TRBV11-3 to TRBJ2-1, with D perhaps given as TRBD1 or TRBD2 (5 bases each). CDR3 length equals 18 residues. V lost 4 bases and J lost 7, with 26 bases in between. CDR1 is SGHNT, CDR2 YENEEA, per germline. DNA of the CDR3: TGTGCCAGCAGCTCCTTCGAGCCGGGGCCGGCAGGAGTAAATGAGCAGTTCTTC. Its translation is CASSSFEPGPAGVNEQFF.

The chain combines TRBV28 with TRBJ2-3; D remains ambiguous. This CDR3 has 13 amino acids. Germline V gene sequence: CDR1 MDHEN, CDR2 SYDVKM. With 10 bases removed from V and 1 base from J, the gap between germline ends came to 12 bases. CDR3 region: CATTGLGTDTQYF. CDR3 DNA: TGTGCCACAACCGGGTTGGGCACAGATACGCAGTATTTT.

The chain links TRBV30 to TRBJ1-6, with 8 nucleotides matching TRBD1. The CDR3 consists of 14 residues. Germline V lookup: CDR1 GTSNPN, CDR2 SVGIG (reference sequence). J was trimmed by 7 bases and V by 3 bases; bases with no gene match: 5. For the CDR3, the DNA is TGTGCCTGGAGCAGGGGGCGCGGGAATTCACCCCTCCACTTT. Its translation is CAWSRGRGNSPLHF.

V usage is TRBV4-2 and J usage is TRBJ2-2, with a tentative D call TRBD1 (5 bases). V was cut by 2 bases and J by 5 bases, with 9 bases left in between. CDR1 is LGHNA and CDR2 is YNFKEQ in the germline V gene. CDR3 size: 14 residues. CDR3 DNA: TGTGCCAGCAGCCAACAGGGTGGAACCGGGGAGCTGTTTTTT. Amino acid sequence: CASSQQGGTGELFF.